Following are 30 T cell receptor beta chains from one sample sequenced in a study of T cell repertoires in ileal Crohn's disease. Clones were read by immunoSEQ multiplex PCR, and TCRdb kept only the in-frame ones, dropping some. Of over 11,000 clones listed, about 82% are singletons. Sequencing was performed on ileal tissue. The source of these receptors is an adult with Crohn's disease.

V usage is TRBV28 and J usage is TRBJ2-7, with 14 bases aligning to TRBD2. V shed 5 bases, J shed 4 bases, and the junction held 4 bases outside the gene matches. The CDR3 has 15 amino acids. Germline CDR1 and CDR2: MDHEN and SYDVKM. CDR3 region: CASSGWTSGRYEQYF. For the CDR3, the DNA is TGTGCCAGCAGTGGATGGACTAGCGGGAGGTACGAGCAGTACTTC.

The chain has TRBV7-2 and TRBJ2-3; 13 bases are shared with TRBD2. V gave up 4 bases and J gave up 4 bases; unmatched junction bases: 5. The CDR3 spans 16 residues. Per the germline V gene, CDR1 is SGHTA and CDR2 is FQGNSA. CDR3 loop: CASSYRLAGGPDTQYF. CDR3 bases: TGTGCCAGCAGCTACCGACTAGCGGGGGGTCCAGATACGCAGTATTTT.

This sequence joins TRBV5-6 and TRBJ2-7; perhaps TRBD2 as D (5 bases). The V end was cut by 5 bases, the J end by 1 base, with 7 bases between. The CDR3 loop spans 12 amino acids. Germline lookup yields CDR1 SGHDT and CDR2 YYEEEE. This CDR3 is CASSPGSYEQYF. CDR3 sequence (DNA): TGTGCCAGCAGTCCGGGGTCCTACGAGCAGTACTTC.

V gene TRBV30 combines with J gene TRBJ2-7, with 8 bases that match TRBD2. The junction had 3 bases not matched to a gene; V was cut back by 5 bases and J by 6 bases. CDR3 size: 11 residues. Germline CDR1 reads GTSNPN; CDR2 reads SVGIG (reference sequence). The CDR3 DNA follows: TGTGCCTGGGGACTAGCAGGCGAGCAGTACTTC. It specifies CAWGLAGEQYF.

This sequence joins TRBV6-6 and TRBJ1-5; TRBD1 matches at 7 bases. The CDR3 contains 15 residues. With 5 bases clipped from V and 3 bases from J, the junction kept 7 bases outside the gene matches. CDR1 is MNHNY, CDR2 SVGAGI, per germline (reference sequence). The CDR3 sequence is CASSATGTANQPQHF. CDR3 in DNA: TGTGCCAGCAGTGCGACCGGGACAGCCAATCAGCCCCAGCATTTT.

This chain uses TRBV7-9 with TRBJ2-1; TRBD1 aligns across 11 bases. V gave up 4 bases and J gave up 7 bases; unmatched junction bases: 9. CDR3 length equals 16 residues. CDR1 is SEHNR and CDR2 is FQNEAQ in the germline V gene (reference sequence). CDR3 sequence reads: CASSSWTGGKMNEQFF. The CDR3 coding sequence is TGTGCCAGCAGCTCCTGGACAGGGGGCAAGATGAATGAGCAGTTCTTC.

The chain recombines TRBV14 with TRBJ1-2, with a weak D call TRBD1 (5 bases). This CDR3 has 15 amino acids. Germline CDR1 SGHDN, CDR2 FVKESK. The ends were cut back, 0 bases at V and 8 bases at J, with 16 bases in the middle. The CDR3 nucleotides read TGTGCCAGCAGCCAAGACAGGGATAAAGGAAGGGGCTACACCTTC. Protein product: CASSQDRDKGRGYTF.

A few counts support this clone. The CDR3 region is CASSRSLDEQYF. CDR3 DNA: TGCGCCAGCAGTCGGAGCTTGGACGAGCAGTACTTC. The genes are TRBV5-1 and TRBJ2-7; D is uncertain. CDR1 and CDR2 from the germline V gene are SGHRS and YFSETQ. This CDR3 is 12 amino acids long. The germline V and J ends were trimmed by 5 bases and 5 bases, with 11 bases remaining between them. The full variable domain, with the rest looked up from reference TRBV5-1 and TRBJ2-7, is KAGVTQTPRYLIKTRGQQVTLSCSPISGHRSVSWYQQTPGQGLQFLFEYFSETQRNKGNFPGRFSGRQFSNSRSEMNVSTLELGDSALYLCASSRSLDEQYFGPGTRLTVT.

J is TRBJ2-7 and V is TRBV9, with TRBD2 matching 11 bases. The CDR3 is 15 residues long. Germline V lookup: CDR1 SGDLS, CDR2 YYNGEE. The ends lost 0 bases at V and 4 bases at J; junction bases unmatched: 3. In DNA form, the CDR3 reads TGTGCCAGCAGCGTAGTGGGGACTAGCGGTTACGAGCAGTACTTC. Translation: CASSVVGTSGYEQYF.

This chain connects TRBV5-6 to TRBJ2-1; 10 bases agree with TRBD1. Germline-derived CDR1 and CDR2 are SGHDT and YYEEEE. J was trimmed by 7 bases and V by 4 bases; bases with no gene match: 2. The CDR3 spans 13 residues. CDR3 residues: CASSLGQGNEQFF. CDR3 sequence (DNA): TGTGCCAGCAGCCTGGGACAGGGGAATGAGCAGTTCTTC.

The chain links TRBV12-5 to TRBJ1-2; D is perhaps TRBD1 (5 bases). The V gene's germline CDR1 is LGHNT and CDR2 FRNRAP. The CDR3 consists of 15 residues. The V end was cut by 5 bases, the J end by 7 bases, with 20 bases between. The CDR3 nucleotides are TGTGCTAGTGGTCTACCGACAGAATCTTACTTTGGCTACACCTTC. Its protein product is CASGLPTESYFGYTF.

This clone turned up a few times. This chain connects TRBV2 to TRBJ1-5, with D perhaps TRBD1 (5 bases). Germline V CDR1 and CDR2: SNHLY, FYNNEI. With 7 bases removed from V and 0 bases from J, the gap between germline ends came to 13 bases. The CDR3 is made up of 15 amino acids. CDR3 residues: CASKDREYSNQPQHF. CDR3 coding DNA: TGTGCCAGCAAAGACAGAGAATATAGCAATCAGCCCCAGCATTTT.

This clone was picked up a small number of times. The V and J genes are TRBV5-6 and TRBJ1-1, with D unresolved. CDR1 and CDR2 (germline): SGHDT, YYEEEE. CDR3 length equals 13 residues. V was trimmed by 7 bases and J by 1 base, leaving 11 bases between them. CDR3 sequence reads: CASLRRGNTEAFF. The DNA of the CDR3 is TGTGCCAGCTTACGTCGGGGGAACACTGAAGCTTTCTTT. The variable domain in full, completed from reference TRBV5-6 and TRBJ1-1, reads DAGVTQSPTHLIKTRGQQVTLRCSPKSGHDTVSWYQQALGQGPQFIFQYYEEEERQRGNFPDRFSGHQFPNYSSELNVNALLLGDSALYLCASLRRGNTEAFFGQGTRLTVV.

By proportion, this clone is large. Here the CDR3 reads CASSEQGDEQYF. The DNA for the CDR3 is TGTGCCAGCAGCGAACAAGGGGACGAGCAGTACTTC. The rearrangement links TRBV13 to TRBJ2-7, with D tentatively TRBD1 (5 bases). V was cut by 5 bases and J by 5 bases, with 10 bases left in between. Germline V gene sequence: CDR1 PRHDT, CDR2 FYEKMQ (reference sequence). This CDR3 has 12 residues.

The CDR3 region has the DNA TGTGCCAGCAGCCAAGATCCCAGGGGCTCCTACGAGCAGTACTTC. The encoded protein is CASSQDPRGSYEQYF. The V and J genes are TRBV4-2 and TRBJ2-7; a weak D match, TRBD1 (6 bases). The germline V gene has CDR1 LGHNA and CDR2 YNFKEQ. Trimming removed 0 bases from V and 0 bases from J, with 9 bases in between. CDR3 length: 15 amino acids.

The V call is TRBV5-1, the J call TRBJ1-4, with a possible D match to TRBD1 (6 bases). Trimming shortened V by 1 base and J by 3 bases, and 10 bases separated the two germline ends. Germline values: CDR1 SGHRS, CDR2 YFSETQ. The CDR3 is made up of 15 amino acids. The CDR3 nucleotides read TGCGCCAGCAGCTTGCCGGGACATTCTAATGAAAAACTGTTTTTT. This gives the protein CASSLPGHSNEKLFF.

The chain couples TRBV7-8 to TRBJ2-5, with D tentatively TRBD2 (7 bases). The CDR3 sequence is 15 residues long. Trimming left V 11 bases short and J 4 bases short, with 23 bases between. Germline-derived CDR1 and CDR2 are SGHVS and FQNEAQ. The CDR3 DNA reads as TGTGCCTGGAGACCAGGTGGGGGGGCGGGAGAGACCCAGTACTTC. The encoded protein is CAWRPGGGAGETQYF.

This rearrangement joins TRBV9 to TRBJ2-7; perhaps TRBD2 as D (5 bases). V was pared by 4 bases and J by 5 bases, with 13 bases between. The CDR3 contains 13 residues. In germline, CDR1 is SGDLS, CDR2 YYNGEE. DNA of the CDR3: TGTGCCAGCAGCCCCCGGGGTCGGGACGAGCAGTACTTC. Its protein product is CASSPRGRDEQYF.

In its sample, this clone was seen a few times. The chain carries TRBV19 and TRBJ2-1, with 8 bases fitting TRBD2. The germline V gene has CDR1 LNHDA and CDR2 SQIVND (reference sequence). The CDR3 runs 14 residues. J was trimmed by 7 bases and V by 4 bases; bases with no gene match: 6. The CDR3 protein is CASSTRTSPNEQFF. In DNA, the CDR3 is TGTGCCAGTAGTACCAGGACTAGCCCAAATGAGCAGTTCTTC.

CDR3 sequence: CASSESGTSGKMGTDTQYF. CDR3 nucleotides: TGCGCCAGCAGTGAGTCCGGGACTAGCGGGAAAATGGGCACAGATACGCAGTATTTT. The chain recombines TRBV10-1 with TRBJ2-3; 13 bases fit TRBD2. The CDR3 is 19 amino acids. J was trimmed by 1 base and V by 0 bases; bases with no gene match: 7. CDR1 WNHNN and CDR2 SYGVQD come from the germline V gene (reference sequence).

V gene TRBV5-1 combines with J gene TRBJ2-5; a weak D match, TRBD1 (6 bases). Germline CDR1 is SGHRS and CDR2 is YFSETQ. V dropped 5 bases and J dropped 5 bases, with 19 bases sitting between them. This CDR3 region has 15 residues. The CDR3 region is CASSRDRRDMETQYF. CDR3 bases: TGCGCCAGCAGTCGGGACCGCCGGGACATGGAGACCCAGTACTTC.

This sequence joins TRBV25-1 and TRBJ1-3; no clear D. CDR1 and CDR2 (germline): MGHDK, SYGVNS. The CDR3 is 13 amino acids. The ends were cut back, 6 bases at V and 0 bases at J, with 6 bases in the middle. The CDR3 sequence is CASRRTSGNTIYF. The DNA of the CDR3 is TGTGCCAGCAGGAGAACCTCTGGAAACACCATATATTTT.

The rearrangement uses TRBV30 and TRBJ1-1; D unclear. The length of the CDR3 is 13 residues. The germline V and J ends were trimmed by 0 bases and 4 bases, with 9 bases remaining between them. CDR1 GTSNPN and CDR2 SVGIG come from the germline V gene (reference sequence). CDR3 coding DNA: TGTGCCTGGAGTGTAATGCGGGGCACTGAAGCTTTCTTT. It translates to CAWSVMRGTEAFF.

This chain links TRBV18 with TRBJ1-2, with D maybe TRBD1 (6 bases). This CDR3 comprises 14 residues. Germline CDR1 is KGHSH and CDR2 is LQKENI. V lost 5 bases and J lost 4, with 14 bases in between. The CDR3: CASSRSGDAYGYTF. The DNA of the CDR3 is TGTGCCAGCTCAAGGTCAGGGGATGCCTATGGCTACACCTTC.

The genes are TRBV9 and TRBJ2-7, with a weak D call TRBD2 (6 bases). Germline CDR1 reads SGDLS; CDR2 reads YYNGEE. The CDR3 sequence is 15 residues long. Trimming left V 0 bases short and J 1 base short, with 11 bases between. The CDR3 nucleotides read TGTGCCAGCAGCGTAGGATGGGGGAGGTCCTACGAGCAGTACTTC. Translating it yields CASSVGWGRSYEQYF.

The chain uses TRBV7-3 and TRBJ2-1; D is possibly TRBD1 (6 bases). CDR3 length: 14 amino acids. The ends were cut back, 8 bases at V and 5 bases at J, with 16 bases in the middle. Germline values: CDR1 SGHTA, CDR2 FQGTGA. CDR3 amino acids: CASGVDSRNNEQFF. CDR3 coding DNA: TGTGCCAGCGGAGTGGACAGTCGAAACAATGAGCAGTTCTTC.

The V and J genes are TRBV19 and TRBJ1-2; TRBD1 aligns across 7 bases. Per the germline V gene, CDR1 is LNHDA and CDR2 is SQIVND (reference sequence). The length of the CDR3 is 16 residues. Losses at the gene ends were 4 bases for V and 4 bases for J; bases not matched to a gene: 12. CDR3 nucleotides: TGTGCCAGTAGTAGCGTACGACAGGGTGGTGGCTATGGCTACACCTTC. Residues: CASSSVRQGGGYGYTF.

The chain combines TRBV19 with TRBJ1-2; D gene unclear. The CDR3 covers 15 residues. V was cut by 9 bases and J by 2 bases, with 19 bases left in between. The germline CDR1 and CDR2 sequences are LNHDA and SQIVND (reference sequence). The CDR3 reads CASNSLDLINYGYTF. The CDR3 DNA reads as TGTGCCAGCAACTCCTTGGACTTAATCAACTATGGCTACACCTTC.

The V gene is TRBV2, the J gene TRBJ1-2; a weak D match, TRBD1 (6 bases). This CDR3 region has 14 residues. The ends were cut back, 1 base at V and 3 bases at J, with 9 bases in the middle. CDR1 is SNHLY, CDR2 FYNNEI, per germline. The CDR3 reads CASSEGQAYYGYTF. The CDR3 nucleotides are TGTGCCAGCAGTGAAGGACAGGCCTACTATGGCTACACCTTC.

The chain carries TRBV5-1 and TRBJ2-5; 12 nucleotides match TRBD2. This CDR3 spans 15 amino acids. The V and J ends lost 0 bases and 5 bases, in that order; junction bases with no gene match: 2. Germline CDR1 is SGHRS and CDR2 is YFSETQ. CDR3 in amino acids: CASSLGLAGAETQYF. The CDR3, as DNA: TGCGCCAGCAGCTTGGGACTAGCGGGAGCGGAGACCCAGTACTTC.